A selection of T cell receptor beta chains follows, all from one sample in a study of Graves' ophthalmopathy and Graves' hyperthyroidism. TCRdb re-called the multiplex PCR reads through MiXCR, storing one row per CDR3 protein. The repertoire holds 680,000 or so distinct CDR3 sequences, with about 20% as singletons. Source material: peripheral blood. These receptors originate from a woman aged 18-29 years with stable Graves' hyperthyroidism. Some clones in this sample may be carry-over from other donors' samples. Each CDR3 is given with its conserved first and last residue. A D gene is named only where the DNA matches it firmly. Where a row states a size, it is once, few, many or the class of an expanded clone; other rows omit it.

D: -
V: TRBV12-3/TRBV12-4
size: -
J: TRBJ1-2
CDR3: CASRSASSYGYTF
DNA: TGTGCCAGCAGGTCCGCAAGCTCCTATGGCTACACCTTC

D: -
V: TRBV12-3/TRBV12-4
size: many
J: TRBJ2-5
CDR3: CASSLSSLQETQYF
DNA: TGTGCCAGCAGTTTATCTAGTCTTCAAGAGACCCAGTACTTC

D: -
V: TRBV15
size: -
J: TRBJ1-5
CDR3: CATSRGIGGGNQPQHF
DNA: TGTGCCACCAGCAGAGGGATTGGGGGGGGCAATCAGCCCCAGCATTTT

D: -
V: TRBV12-3/TRBV12-4
size: few
J: TRBJ1-1
CDR3: CASSLKFAGTEAFF
DNA: TGTGCCAGCAGTTTAAAATTCGCTGGGACTGAAGCTTTCTTT

D: TRBD1
V: TRBV7-2
size: many
J: TRBJ2-7
CDR3: CASSSGQNYEQYF
DNA: TGTGCCAGCAGCTCGGGACAGAACTACGAGCAGTACTTC

D: -
V: TRBV6-1
size: many
J: TRBJ1-1
CDR3: CASSPGGGVRSEAFF
DNA: TGTGCCAGCAGCCCGGGTGGGGGGGTGAGGTCTGAAGCTTTCTTT

D: TRBD1
V: TRBV5-1
size: few
J: TRBJ2-5
CDR3: CASSYYRGRETQYF
DNA: TGCGCCAGCAGCTACTACAGGGGGCGAGAGACCCAGTACTTC

D: -
V: TRBV12-3/TRBV12-4
size: many
J: TRBJ2-7
CDR3: CASSLEVSLPYEQYF
DNA: TGTGCCAGCAGTTTAGAGGTCAGTTTACCCTACGAGCAGTACTTC

D: -
V: TRBV28
size: many
J: TRBJ2-4
CDR3: CASSQGSLTKNIQYF
DNA: TGTGCCAGCAGTCAAGGGTCGCTTACCAAAAACATTCAGTACTTC

D: TRBD1
V: TRBV13
size: -
J: TRBJ1-6
CDR3: CASSLGSGGGNSPLHF
DNA: TGTGCCAGCAGCTTAGGGTCAGGGGGCGGTAATTCACCCCTCCACTTT

D: TRBD2
V: TRBV6-5
size: many
J: TRBJ2-5
CDR3: CASSYGTSGSQETQYF
DNA: TGTGCCAGCAGTTACGGGACTAGCGGGAGCCAAGAGACCCAGTACTTC

D: TRBD1
V: TRBV6-1
size: few
J: TRBJ1-3
CDR3: CASTPGGGNTIYF
DNA: TGTGCCAGCACTCCAGGGGGTGGAAACACCATATATTTT

D: TRBD1
V: TRBV12-3/TRBV12-4
size: few
J: TRBJ1-3
CDR3: CASSLVETGGNTIYF
DNA: TGTGCCAGCAGTTTAGTAGAGACAGGGGGAAACACCATATATTTT

D: -
V: TRBV6-1
size: few
J: TRBJ1-1
CDR3: CASNAGIGTEAFF
DNA: TGTGCCAGCAATGCAGGGATTGGGACTGAAGCTTTCTTT

D: -
V: TRBV16
size: -
J: TRBJ1-1
CDR3: CASSPRGGAHTEAFF
DNA: TGTGCCAGCAGCCCTCGAGGGGGGGCCCACACTGAAGCTTTCTTT

D: -
V: TRBV19
size: few
J: TRBJ2-2
CDR3: CASSIPGAWFPGELFF
DNA: TGTGCCAGTAGTATTCCGGGGGCGTGGTTCCCCGGGGAGCTGTTTTTT

D: TRBD2
V: TRBV28
size: -
J: TRBJ2-7
CDR3: CASSWLAGGTYEQYF
DNA: TGTGCCAGCAGTTGGCTAGCGGGAGGAACCTACGAGCAGTACTTC

D: TRBD1
V: TRBV6-4
size: many
J: TRBJ1-2
CDR3: CASSYKPGQNFGGYTF
DNA: TGTGCCAGCAGCTATAAACCGGGACAGAATTTCGGGGGCTACACCTTC

D: -
V: TRBV30
size: -
J: TRBJ1-2
CDR3: CAWSVISGTYGYTF
DNA: TGTGCCTGGAGTGTAATTTCAGGGACCTATGGCTACACCTTC

D: -
V: TRBV6-1
size: many
J: TRBJ1-2
CDR3: CASRVWGAQDYGYTF
DNA: TGTGCCAGCAGGGTGTGGGGGGCGCAGGACTATGGCTACACCTTC

D: -
V: TRBV3-1
size: -
J: TRBJ1-2
CDR3: CASSRRLQNGGYTF
DNA: TGTGCCAGCAGCCGAAGGCTCCAAAACGGGGGCTACACCTTC

D: -
V: TRBV29-1
size: many
J: TRBJ1-1
CDR3: CSGGGRMNTEAFF
DNA: TGCAGCGGGGGGGGACGCATGAACACTGAAGCTTTCTTT

D: -
V: TRBV20-1
size: many
J: TRBJ1-1
CDR3: CSAVDKGMNTEAFF
DNA: TGCAGTGCTGTGGACAAGGGCATGAACACTGAAGCTTTCTTT

D: -
V: TRBV7-2
size: many
J: TRBJ1-1
CDR3: CANRLGSWGTEAFF
DNA: TGTGCCAACCGCTTAGGTTCATGGGGAACTGAAGCTTTCTTT

D: -
V: TRBV28
size: few
J: TRBJ2-3
CDR3: CASSSPTRNTDTQYF
DNA: TGTGCCAGCAGTAGTCCGACTAGAAACACAGATACGCAGTATTTT

D: -
V: TRBV6-1
size: many
J: TRBJ1-1
CDR3: CASSVGTYEAFF
DNA: TGTGCCAGCAGTGTAGGGACGTATGAAGCTTTCTTT

D: -
V: TRBV29-1
size: many
J: TRBJ2-5
CDR3: CSVEPLAEETQYF
DNA: TGCAGCGTTGAACCTTTAGCGGAAGAGACCCAGTACTTC

D: -
V: TRBV28
size: -
J: TRBJ1-2
CDR3: CARRPRAVTNYGYTF
DNA: TGTGCCCGCAGACCCCGGGCAGTAACTAACTATGGCTACACCTTC

D: -
V: TRBV12-3/TRBV12-4
size: -
J: TRBJ2-5
CDR3: CASSFGPYQETQYF
DNA: TGTGCCAGCAGTTTTGGCCCGTACCAAGAGACCCAGTACTTC

D: -
V: TRBV6-5
size: -
J: TRBJ1-1
CDR3: CASSYSSSNTEAFF
DNA: TGTGCCAGCAGTTACTCGTCGTCGAACACTGAAGCTTTCTTT

D: -
V: TRBV2
size: many
J: TRBJ1-1
CDR3: CASSEATGFPEAFF
DNA: TGTGCCAGCAGTGAGGCTACAGGGTTTCCTGAAGCTTTCTTT

D: -
V: TRBV12-3/TRBV12-4
size: few
J: TRBJ2-7
CDR3: CASTLHGYEQYF
DNA: TGTGCCAGCACCCTCCACGGGTACGAGCAGTACTTC

D: -
V: TRBV15
size: -
J: TRBJ1-3
CDR3: CATSRDDNSGNTIYF
DNA: TGTGCCACCAGCAGAGATGATAACTCTGGAAACACCATATATTTT

D: -
V: TRBV12-3/TRBV12-4
size: many
J: TRBJ2-4
CDR3: CASSTWTDNIKYF
DNA: TGTGCCAGCAGTACCTGGACAGACAACATTAAGTACTTC

D: -
V: TRBV29-1
size: -
J: TRBJ2-7
CDR3: CSGEDSCYEQYF
DNA: TGCAGCGGGGAGGACAGTTGCTACGAGCAGTACTTC

D: TRBD2
V: TRBV6-5
size: few
J: TRBJ2-7
CDR3: CASSYSLGAGGNEQYF
DNA: TGTGCCAGCAGTTACTCACTTGGCGCGGGAGGGAACGAGCAGTACTTC

D: -
V: TRBV4-1
size: few
J: TRBJ1-2
CDR3: CASSQPRQIDYGYTF
DNA: TGCGCCAGCAGCCAACCCAGACAGATCGACTATGGCTACACCTTC

D: -
V: TRBV10-3
size: many
J: TRBJ2-5
CDR3: CAISGGAQETQYF
DNA: TGTGCCATCAGTGGGGGGGCCCAAGAGACCCAGTACTTC

D: -
V: TRBV7-9
size: few
J: TRBJ2-7
CDR3: CASSSRQESYGEQYF
DNA: TGTGCCAGCAGCTCAAGACAGGAATCCTACGGGGAGCAGTACTTC

D: -
V: TRBV9
size: many
J: TRBJ1-2
CDR3: CASSVEPDGNYGCTF
DNA: TGTGCCAGCAGCGTAGAACCCGACGGTAACTATGGCTGCACCTTC

D: -
V: TRBV28
size: -
J: TRBJ2-7
CDR3: CASRLLGAEQYF
DNA: TGTGCCAGCAGACTTCTAGGGGCCGAGCAGTACTTC

D: -
V: TRBV15
size: -
J: TRBJ1-5
CDR3: CATSRGFRNQPQHF
DNA: TGTGCCACCAGCAGGGGGTTTCGCAATCAGCCCCAGCATTTT

D: -
V: TRBV18
size: few
J: TRBJ1-3
CDR3: CASSATVGNSGNTIYF
DNA: TGTGCCAGCTCAGCCACTGTCGGGAACTCTGGAAACACCATATATTTT

D: -
V: TRBV4-2
size: many
J: TRBJ2-5
CDR3: CASSQGSTLVRQETQYF
DNA: TGTGCCAGCAGCCAAGGGTCGACACTCGTCCGACAAGAGACCCAGTACTTC

D: TRBD1
V: TRBV7-9
size: few
J: TRBJ1-2
CDR3: CASSGQGLRDYGYTF
DNA: TGTGCCAGCAGCGGACAGGGGTTGAGGGACTATGGCTACACCTTC

D: -
V: TRBV6-5
size: once
J: TRBJ1-1
CDR3: CTSSSDRPINTEAFF
DNA: TGTACCAGCAGTTCCGATCGACCCATAAACACTGAAGCTTTCTTT

D: TRBD2
V: TRBV6-2/TRBV6-3
size: many
J: TRBJ2-5
CDR3: CASSYSTLAGGQETQYF
DNA: TGTGCCAGCAGTTACTCGACGCTAGCGGGGGGCCAAGAGACCCAGTACTTC

D: TRBD1
V: TRBV15
size: -
J: TRBJ1-1
CDR3: CATSRDQDRRTEAFF
DNA: TGTGCCACCAGCAGAGATCAGGACAGGCGTACTGAAGCTTTCTTT

D: -
V: TRBV6-1
size: many
J: TRBJ2-7
CDR3: CASRTGYEQYF
DNA: TGTGCCAGCAGAACAGGCTACGAGCAGTACTTC

D: -
V: TRBV13
size: -
J: TRBJ2-2
CDR3: CASSPTIRDSHTGELFF
DNA: TGTGCCAGCAGCCCCACAATTCGGGACTCCCACACCGGGGAGCTGTTTTTT

D: -
V: TRBV7-9
size: many
J: TRBJ1-6
CDR3: CASSTPQGDSPLHF
DNA: TGTGCCAGCAGCACCCCTCAAGGTGATTCACCCCTCCACTTT

D: TRBD1
V: TRBV5-1
size: many
J: TRBJ1-1
CDR3: CASSLGQGTGNTEAFF
DNA: TGCGCCAGCAGCTTGGGGCAGGGGACAGGGAACACTGAAGCTTTCTTT

D: TRBD2
V: TRBV12-3/TRBV12-4
size: many
J: TRBJ2-5
CDR3: CASSRTSGSVETQYF
DNA: TGTGCCAGCAGCCGGACTAGCGGGTCTGTGGAGACCCAGTACTTC

D: -
V: TRBV7-8
size: -
J: TRBJ2-7
CDR3: CASSLRAIQGSEQYF
DNA: TGTGCCAGCAGCTTACGGGCGATACAGGGCAGCGAGCAGTACTTC